This T cell receptor (beta chain) was identified during a study of T cell responses to AZD1222 COVID-19 vaccine. Study-wide points: Dominant CD4 TCR responses targeted spike regions 160-218 and 743-854. Mostly white British, mostly female donors; authors suggested clonal diversity may be underestimated. Spike-specific TCR depth and breadth grew after two AZD1222 doses. It was only a handful of AZD1222 recipients who were seropositive at baseline.

The CDR3 is made up of 16 amino acids. Germline CDR1 reads SGHVS; CDR2 reads FNYEAQ. V lost 2 bases, J lost 5 bases, and 7 bases stayed unmatched. Turning to this clone: Antigen: not known.

The method was immunoSEQ multiplex PCR; TCRdb's version includes in-frame clones alone and lacks a portion of them. The profile shows some 100,000 clones, approximately 90% of them singletons. V is TRBV7-6 and J is TRBJ2-1, with 9 bases lining up with TRBD2. The sequences come from peripheral blood, collected 28 days after the second AZD1222 dose. The receptor's source is an adult who received the AZD1222 COVID-19 vaccine. The CDR3 here is CASSLIHSGSNNEQFF. CDR3 sequence (DNA): TGTGCCAGCAGCTTAATTCATAGCGGGAGCAACAATGAGCAGTTCTTC. Full variable domain (rest looked up from reference TRBV7-6 and TRBJ2-1): GAGVSQSPRYKVTKRGQDVALRCDPISGHVSLYWYRQALGQGPEFLTYFNYEAQQDKSGLPNDRFSAERPEGSISTLTIQRTEQRDSAMYRCASSLIHSGSNNEQFFGPGTRLTVL.